This T cell receptor (beta chain) was sequenced for a study of blood T cell repertoires in COVID-19. Trimming shortened V by 6 bases and J by 4 bases, and 16 bases separated the two germline ends. CDR1 is SGHTA, CDR2 FQGNSA, per germline. The CDR3 covers 14 residues. The data were produced by immunoSEQ multiplex PCR, yet TCRdb's version contains in-frame clones alone and is incomplete. The sample carries about 59,000 clones, roughly 80% recorded once. The chain joins TRBV7-2 to TRBJ2-7; D is possibly TRBD2 (6 bases). The sample was peripheral blood. The TCR comes from a human donor in a cohort sampled during active COVID-19. CDR3 in amino acids: CASRLGLQPYEQYF. CDR3 coding DNA: TGTGCCAGCAGGTTGGGACTTCAACCTTACGAGCAGTACTTC.